This TCR beta chain was observed in a study of regulatory T cells in long-lasting Graves disease (dated by TCRdb to the early 2020s). About the investigation overall: In the newly diagnosed Graves' disease group, patients had been taking antithyroid drugs for less than 3 months. The study took place in China and was registered as a clinical trial. Peripheral blood TCR sequencing and RNA sequencing compared persistent Graves' disease patients with newly diagnosed Graves' disease patients. TCR sequencing covered some 13 persistent and about 20 newly diagnosed Graves' disease patients, 33 samples in total.

The junction shows trimming of 0 bases on V and 0 bases on J, plus 11 bases between the germline ends. The germline V gene specifies MGHRA as CDR1 and YSYEKL as CDR2. The CDR3 starts with the cysteine, ends with the phenylalanine, and has 16 residues. Left in the record is the CDR3 DNA by itself, 48 bases read in frame from the first base. With regard to this clonotype: The clone's antigen remains unknown. No base qualities exist here, and no much larger clone lies one base off it.

Broad study findings and their caveats: The small sample size was acknowledged by the authors as a limitation that may reduce accuracy. Compared with newly diagnosed patients, persistent Graves' disease patients had lower TCR Shannon entropy and fewer highly expanded clones, which suggests clonal expansion. Preferential use of TRBV28, TRBJ1-2 and TRBJ2-5 was observed in persistent disease, whereas TRBV20-1 and TRBJ2-1 were favored in newly diagnosed disease. Only the TCR beta chain was sequenced and analyzed. Peripheral blood alone was examined, since thyroid tissue, which constituted the primary lesion, could not be accessed. More public clonotypes were shared among persistent patients (fewer than 3,000) than among newly diagnosed patients (more than 900).

The intended sense of this specimen's time point label: newly diagnosed GD, antithyroid drugs for less than 3 months. RNA was extracted from PBMCs in TRIzol for both TCR sequencing and RNA sequencing. Graves' disease was diagnosed according to American Thyroid Association guidelines. Patients were recruited from an endocrinology department in Xi'an, China. Each patient gave roughly 10 milliliters of peripheral blood, collected in an EDTA anticoagulant tube. PBMCs were isolated by Ficoll Paque Plus density gradient separation without further T cell sorting. An Agilent 2100 Bioanalyzer and agarose gel were used to check RNA quality, and a NanoDrop 2000 was used to measure RNA concentration. Preparation of the library involved multiplex PCR. TCRdb names Illumina HiSeq 4000 as the instrument used. To build TCR beta libraries, CDR3 regions were amplified by Arm-PCR using iRepertoire HTBI primers. Before sequencing, the PCR products went through gel purification. Per the original workflow: Across samples, about 64 TRBV and approximately 15 TRBJ segments were identified and used for gene usage analysis of CDR3 amino acid clonotypes. COPE and FqMerger were used to merge the filtered high-quality paired reads into contigs. BLAST was used to align contigs to IMGT TRBV, TRBD and TRBJ reference genes, and CDR3 was defined according to IMGT. Any clonotype with a frequency above 0.1% was classified as a highly expanded clone. Shannon entropy was used to measure repertoire diversity, and the Gini coefficient was used to measure V-J evenness. Public clonotypes were defined as clonotypes shared by more than one individual. TCRdb reprocessed the public reads (quality trimming at Q25 with fastp, clone calling with MiXCR) and kept in-frame beta chains. Each entry is one CDR3 protein sequence, shown with its most common DNA and genes. The V and J calls and clone size come from TCRdb's table, not from the authors' own analysis. A total of 530,000 or so distinct CDR3 sequences appear in this sample, roughly 15% of them only once. The top ten clones comprise around 12% of the sample.

These same data were also listed under a study on T cells in Graves' hyperthyroidism and ophthalmopathy. That second report states: Stable Graves' hyperthyroidism was defined as the absence of progression to ophthalmopathy over 18 months of follow-up. Hyperthyroidism patients were newly diagnosed, had a disease duration of under 2 months, and were aged 18 to 65 years. Any patient with an uncontrolled infection, another autoimmune disease, pregnancy or lactation was excluded. Clinical symptoms, serum thyroxine and TRAb, thyroid ultrasound, and orbital computed tomography formed the basis for the diagnoses. A first-round RT-PCR of the TCR CDR3 used the HTBI primer set with the Qiagen OneStep RT-PCR kit. Most expanded thyroid clonotypes (frequency above 0.001) were also detected in blood, a finding suggesting that blood repertoires may reflect thyroid immune responses. A 13 V-J signature model separated ophthalmopathy from stable hyperthyroidism, with around 91% sensitivity and roughly 82% specificity in cross-validation and 80%/75% in testing. In validation, the model predicted progression to ophthalmopathy a median of approximately 6.6 months before onset, with about 64% sensitivity and 72.22% specificity. To identify distinguishing TCR V-J signatures, a discovery cohort of about 95 patients was used, comprising roughly 45 with Graves' ophthalmopathy and approximately 57 with stable Graves' hyperthyroidism. Prospective prediction of ophthalmopathy was tested in an independent validation cohort of 18 to 20 hyperthyroidism patients and some 17 patients who later progressed to ophthalmopathy. The 100 or so discovery patients were randomly split 7:3 into training and test sets. In addition, the study compared T-cell repertoires in thyroid tissue and in blood from a handful of Graves' hyperthyroidism patients. After blood sampling, hyperthyroidism patients were treated with methimazole at a starting dose of 30 mg daily, and ophthalmopathy patients were treated with high-dose intravenous methylprednisolone. Libraries were constructed in a second round of multiplex PCR, after which size selection and purification were carried out. Libraries were sequenced paired-end with 100 bp reads on an Illumina HiSeq2000. SOAPnuke was used to process the raw data, throwing out any read that contained adapters or uncalled bases, had a mean Phred below 15, or lacked an exact constant-primer or identifier match. COPE v1.2.5 was used to merge high-quality paired reads, and clonotypes were defined as unique nucleotide sequences. MiTCR v1.1 was used to align clonotypes to the IMGT TRBV, TRBD and TRBJ reference segments. Analysis was restricted to V-J combinations with a frequency above 0.0001, which covered 99.2% of repertoires. The TCS score was defined as F50 (clonal expansion) divided by E x V (chaos), with BLOSUM62-based TCRdist calculated between CDR3 peptides within each V-J. Welch's t-statistics and random forest reduced 500 to 650 V-J features to 10 to 15, which were used in a naive Bayes classifier (R e1071). Sample size was not statistically predetermined, and investigators were not blinded to group allocation. TCR Vbeta CDR3 sequencing of 130 to 150 peripheral blood samples (more than 40 ophthalmopathy, roughly 74 hyperthyroidism and about 17 progressor patients) is reported in the paper.

The origin of this receptor is a man aged 18 to 30 with Graves disease. Donor details come from another sample of the same person, matched by shared clones. Here the chain combines TRBV4-1 and TRBJ1-1, and perhaps TRBD1 as D gene, on 5 matching bases. Specimen: peripheral blood mononuclear cells (PBMCs), collected at new diagnosis, from a patient treated with antithyroid drugs. The CDR3 reads CASSQDVYRLNTEAFF. The nucleotide sequence is given as TGCGCCAGCAGCCAAGATGTTTACAGGTTGAACACTGAAGCTTTCTTT.